Each of the 22 T cell receptor beta chains below was sequenced from the same sample in a study of T cells in Graves' hyperthyroidism and ophthalmopathy. The investigators amplified TCR beta CDR3 regions from RNA transcripts. The HTBI primer set drove a first-round RT-PCR of the TCR CDR3. One entry per CDR3 protein, called by TCRdb with MiXCR from the multiplex PCR reads. This table holds some 560,000 distinct CDR3 sequences, 11% to 15% found once. Source material: blood. The receptors shown here come from a woman between 40 and 55 years old with Graves' hyperthyroidism.

This clonotype was detected many times. This rearrangement joins TRBV9 to TRBJ2-1, with unresolved D. The CDR3 is 14 amino acids. With 7 bases removed from V and 0 bases from J, the gap between germline ends came to 11 bases. CDR1 is SGDLS and CDR2 is YYNGEE in the germline V gene. For the CDR3, the DNA is TGTGCCAGCTCTGGGCCCTCCTCCTACAATGAGCAGTTCTTC. Protein sequence: CASSGPSSYNEQFF.

This clonotype was counted ten times or more. One end of the junction varies from germline; a read error may be responsible. V is TRBV12-3 or TRBV12-4 and J is TRBJ2-1, with D possibly being TRBD1 (6 bases). The CDR3 contains 13 residues. The CDR3 protein is CASSLGGLNEQFF. The CDR3 DNA reads as TGTGCCAGCAGCTTAGGGGGTTTGAATGAGCAGTTCTTC.

This clonotype was found many times. The chain has TRBV10-3 and TRBJ1-5, with 7 bases identical to TRBD1. The CDR3 has 15 amino acids. V dropped 3 bases and J dropped 1; count of bases not matched to a gene: 3. Germline V gene sequence: CDR1 ENHRY, CDR2 SYGVKD. The CDR3 DNA reads as TGTGCCATCAGTGAACGGGGACAGAGCAATCAGCCCCAGCATTTT. Protein: CAISERGQSNQPQHF.

The chain recombines TRBV19 with TRBJ2-1; a weak D match, TRBD2 (5 bases). Deletions cut 4 bases from V and 7 bases from J, with 14 bases between. Germline loops: CDR1 LNHDA, CDR2 SQIVND (reference sequence). This CDR3 contains 14 residues. As DNA, the CDR3 is TGTGCCAGTAGTAGCGGGCCGCGGGTGAATGAGCAGTTCTTC. Protein product: CASSSGPRVNEQFF. The whole variable domain, remainder taken from reference TRBV19 and TRBJ2-1, is DGGITQSPKYLFRKEGQNVTLSCEQNLNHDAMYWYRQDPGQGLRLIYYSQIVNDFQKGDIAEGYSVSREKKESFPLTVTSAQKNPTAFYLCASSSGPRVNEQFFGPGTRLTVL.

This clonotype has only a few counts. The genes are TRBV20-1 and TRBJ1-5; D possibly corresponds to TRBD1 (6 bases). The CDR3 sequence is 13 residues long. Germline V gives CDR1 DFQATT, CDR2 SNEGSKA (reference sequence). V was pared by 4 bases and J by 6 bases, with 13 bases between. The CDR3 DNA follows: TGCAGTGCTAATGGGCCAGGGGTTCAGCCCCAGCATTTT. This gives the protein CSANGPGVQPQHF.

The gene calls are TRBV15 and TRBJ2-7; TRBD2 matches at 8 bases. CDR3 length equals 15 residues. V shed 5 bases, J shed 2 bases, and the junction held 8 bases outside the gene matches. Germline CDR1 and CDR2: LNHNV and YYDKDF (reference sequence). This CDR3 is CATSPGGAGAYEQYF. CDR3 bases: TGTGCCACCAGCCCGGGGGGGGCGGGGGCCTACGAGCAGTACTTC.

J is TRBJ2-7 and V is TRBV9; TRBD2 matches at 13 bases. Per germline, CDR1 SGDLS and CDR2 YYNGEE. This CDR3 is built from 16 residues. V lost 0 bases, J lost 5 bases, and 5 bases stayed unmatched. CDR3 amino acids: CASSVEWTSGSNEQYF. The CDR3, as DNA: TGTGCCAGCAGCGTAGAATGGACTAGCGGGAGCAACGAGCAGTACTTC.

The CDR3 coding sequence is TGTGCCAGCAGCCCTCCGTGGGGTGATAGCAATCAGCCCCAGCATTTT. Its translation is CASSPPWGDSNQPQHF. The chain has TRBV28 and TRBJ1-5, with D uncertain. Germline V gene data show CDR1 as MDHEN and CDR2 as SYDVKM. The length of the CDR3 is 16 residues. V lost 6 bases to trimming and J lost 0 bases, with 15 bases between them. The whole variable domain, remainder taken from reference TRBV28 and TRBJ1-5, is DVKVTQSSRYLVKRTGEKVFLECVQDMDHENMFWYRQDPGLGLRLIYFSYDVKMKEKGDIPEGYSVSREKKERFSLILESASTNQTSMYLCASSPPWGDSNQPQHFGDGTRLSIL.

The sample holds many counts of this clonotype. DNA for the CDR3: TGTGCCAGCAGTCCTCAGACAGGGAATGGTGAGCAGTTCTTC. Amino acids: CASSPQTGNGEQFF. V is TRBV27 and J is TRBJ2-1; 7 bases are shared with TRBD1. The CDR3 sequence is 14 residues long. Trimming took 5 bases from V and 9 from J; bases not matched to a gene: 10. Germline CDR1 MNHEY, CDR2 SMNVEV (reference sequence).

The chain uses TRBV6-5 and TRBJ1-3; TRBD1 is a possible D gene (5 bases). The CDR3 spans 16 residues. With 3 bases removed from V and 0 bases from J, the gap between germline ends came to 12 bases. Germline values: CDR1 MNHEY, CDR2 SVGAGI. CDR3 in amino acids: CASSYGGVSSGNTIYF. In nucleotides, the CDR3 is TGTGCCAGCAGTTATGGGGGGGTCAGCTCTGGAAACACCATATATTTT.

This clonotype was counted between two and nine times. The chain joins TRBV20-1 to TRBJ2-7; D remains unclear. Germline V lookup: CDR1 DFQATT, CDR2 SNEGSKA (reference sequence). CDR3 length equals 14 residues. Trimming cost V 4 bases and J 0 bases, with 13 bases left between them. The CDR3, as DNA: TGCAGTGCTACCCGGACGGGCACCTCCTACGAGCAGTACTTC. Its translation is CSATRTGTSYEQYF.

The table lists this clonotype with many counts. J is TRBJ2-1 and V is TRBV16; 14 bases match TRBD2. Trimming removed 4 bases from V and 8 bases from J; junction bases left unmatched: 1. Germline V gene lookup returns CDR1 KGHSY and CDR2 FQNENV. This CDR3 spans 14 amino acids. The CDR3 sequence is CASSLGLAGDEQFF. In DNA form, the CDR3 reads TGTGCCAGCAGCCTGGGACTAGCGGGAGATGAGCAGTTCTTC.

V and J are TRBV5-6 and TRBJ2-7; TRBD1 agrees at 7 bases. This CDR3 has 13 residues. CDR1 is SGHDT, CDR2 YYEEEE, per germline. The V gene end was trimmed by 4 bases and the J gene end by 5 bases; junction bases not matched to a gene: 6. CDR3: CASSPPGTDEQYF. CDR3 sequence (DNA): TGTGCCAGCAGCCCACCCGGGACAGACGAGCAGTACTTC.

This clonotype was found a few times. The V and J genes are TRBV11-2 and TRBJ2-5; D is unclear. The germline gives CDR1 SGHAT, CDR2 FQNNGV. This CDR3 has 14 amino acids. V lost 1 base to trimming and J lost 5 bases, with 11 bases between them. The DNA for the CDR3 is TGTGCCAGCAGCTTAGCAGGTCAAATGGAGACCCAGTACTTC. Translation: CASSLAGQMETQYF.

In its sample, this clonotype was seen many times. The chain is built from TRBV28 and TRBJ2-5; 8 nucleotides line up with TRBD1. This CDR3 has 15 amino acids. Germline-derived CDR1 and CDR2 are MDHEN and SYDVKM. Trimming took 5 bases from V and 2 from J; bases not matched to a gene: 7. CDR3 coding DNA: TGTGCCAGCAGTCCGTCGACAGGGGCACAAGAGACCCAGTACTTC. Translation gives CASSPSTGAQETQYF.

The chain uses TRBV7-2 and TRBJ2-1; D is unclear. Germline V lookup: CDR1 SGHTA, CDR2 FQGNSA. Trimming cost V 6 bases and J 10 bases, with 10 bases left between them. This CDR3 comprises 11 residues. Here the CDR3 reads CASSLRREQFF. In DNA form, the CDR3 reads TGTGCCAGCAGTTTAAGGCGGGAGCAGTTCTTC.

The chain carries TRBV12-5 and TRBJ2-5, with a tentative D call TRBD1 (6 bases). This CDR3 comprises 17 residues. Germline CDR1 reads LGHNT; CDR2 reads FRNRAP. Trimming pared 1 base from V and 3 bases from J, leaving 18 bases between. The DNA of the CDR3 is TGTGCTAGTGGTTTGGGGGGCAAGGGGGATCTGAAAGAGACCCAGTACTTC. It yields the protein CASGLGGKGDLKETQYF.

This clonotype came up a few times. Lacking the conserved final phenylalanine or tryptophan, this CDR3 likely reflects a read error. The chain couples TRBV28 to TRBJ2-7; either TRBD1 or TRBD2 may supply D (5 bases each). This CDR3 region has 14 residues. CDR1 is MDHEN, CDR2 SYDVKM, per germline. V lost 5 bases and J lost 3, with 14 bases in between. This CDR3 is CASSTGTSVYEQYL. In DNA, the CDR3 is TGTGCCAGCAGTACCGGGACGTCAGTCTACGAGCAGTACCTC.

This clonotype was found many times. The rearrangement uses TRBV2 and TRBJ1-1; D remains unclear. This CDR3 region has 9 residues. The germline V gene has CDR1 SNHLY and CDR2 FYNNEI. V lost 3 bases to trimming and J lost 11 bases, with 4 bases between them. Written as DNA, the CDR3 is TGTGCCAGCAGTGAGGCGGCTTTCTTT. Translated: CASSEAAFF.

This clonotype has a count of ten or more. CDR3 sequence (DNA): TGTGCCAGCAGGTTTGTTCGGGCAGGGAAGGAGACCCAGTACTTC. This gives the protein CASRFVRAGKETQYF. The chain uses TRBV6-1 and TRBJ2-5; possible D gene TRBD1, 5 bases. The CDR3 extends over 15 amino acids. V gave up 6 bases and J gave up 5 bases, with 19 bases separating them. CDR1 MNHNS and CDR2 SASEGT come from the germline V gene.

This clonotype was seen many times. The chain combines TRBV28 with TRBJ1-4, with 7 nucleotides matching TRBD1. Germline V gene data show CDR1 as MDHEN and CDR2 as SYDVKM. With V trimmed by 4 bases and J by 5 bases, 10 bases remained unmatched. The CDR3 has 16 amino acids. The DNA for the CDR3 is TGTGCCAGCAGTTCATCCACAGGGGCGACGAATGAAAAACTGTTTTTT. Residues: CASSSSTGATNEKLFF.

In its sample, this clonotype was seen many times. The chain recombines TRBV5-5 with TRBJ2-2, with a weak D call TRBD1 (5 bases). CDR1 is SGHKS and CDR2 is YYEKEE in the germline V gene (reference sequence). V shed 2 bases and J shed 4 bases, with 9 bases lying between them. There are 14 residues in the CDR3. The CDR3 sequence is CASSLQAGTGELFF. CDR3 nucleotide sequence: TGTGCCAGCAGCTTACAGGCAGGCACCGGGGAGCTGTTTTTT. Full variable domain (rest looked up from reference TRBV5-5 and TRBJ2-2): DAGVTQSPTHLIKTRGQQVTLRCSPISGHKSVSWYQQVLGQGPQFIFQYYEKEERGRGNFPDRFSARQFPNYSSELNVNALLLGDSALYLCASSLQAGTGELFFGEGSRLTVL.